The clone carrying this TCR beta chain was seen only once. Recruits, aged roughly 18 to 90 years, lived in about two dozen US areas. Clinical history as reported by participants underpinned cohort assignment. Per the original methods: Amplification of reference gene primers was used by the study to estimate nucleated cell counts. Only in-frame clones appear in the TCRdb table, and some are missing; sequencing was by immunoSEQ multiplex PCR. Clonal size and the V and J genes are those of that table, whereas D and trimming came from the DNA. The table includes some 170,000 clones, roughly 84% detected once. Looked up from germline, CDR1 is MNHNY and CDR2 is SVGAGI (reference sequence). Trimming removed 2 bases from V and 7 bases from J, with 11 bases in between. The CDR3 has 13 residues. The record originates from a study of blood T cell repertoires in COVID-19. Across the study: Whether acute or convalescent, the COVID-19 samples came from the United States, Italy and Spain.

This clonotype was sampled from a human donor with acute COVID-19. The donor label of this sample is uncertain. The chain carries TRBV6-6 and TRBJ1-1; no clear D. Sequenced: PBMCs or T cells enriched from blood (not recorded which). CDR3 in amino acids: CASSYGGGLEAFF. DNA of the CDR3: TGTGCCAGCAGTTACGGTGGAGGCCTTGAAGCTTTCTTT.